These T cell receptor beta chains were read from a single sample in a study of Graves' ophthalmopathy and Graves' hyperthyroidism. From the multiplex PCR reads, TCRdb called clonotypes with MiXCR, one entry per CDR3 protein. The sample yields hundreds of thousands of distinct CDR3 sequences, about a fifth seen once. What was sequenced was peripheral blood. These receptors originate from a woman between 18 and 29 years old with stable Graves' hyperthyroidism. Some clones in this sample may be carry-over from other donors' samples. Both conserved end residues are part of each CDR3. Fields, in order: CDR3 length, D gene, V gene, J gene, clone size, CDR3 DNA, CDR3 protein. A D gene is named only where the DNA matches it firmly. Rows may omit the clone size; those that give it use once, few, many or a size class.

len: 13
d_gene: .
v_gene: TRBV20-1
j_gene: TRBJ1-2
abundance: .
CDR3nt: TGCAGTGCTAGAGCAGCCCGAAACTATGGCTACACCTTC
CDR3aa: CSARAARNYGYTF

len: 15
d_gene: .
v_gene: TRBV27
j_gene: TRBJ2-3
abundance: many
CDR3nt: TGTGCCAGCAGTTCGACGGGGGCGAGCACAGATACGCAGTATTTT
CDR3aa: CASSSTGASTDTQYF

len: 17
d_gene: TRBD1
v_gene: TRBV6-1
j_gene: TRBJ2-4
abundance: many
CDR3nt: TGTGCCAGCAGTGAAAGGAGACAGGGGGTGGTCAAAAACATTCAGTACTTC
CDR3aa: CASSERRQGVVKNIQYF

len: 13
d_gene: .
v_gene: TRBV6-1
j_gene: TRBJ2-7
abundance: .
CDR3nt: TGTGCCAGCATATCAGCCATCGGGTACGAGCAGTACTTC
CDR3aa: CASISAIGYEQYF

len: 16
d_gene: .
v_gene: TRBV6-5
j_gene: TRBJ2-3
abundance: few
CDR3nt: TGTGCCAGCAGTTACTCGAGGGGCGGAGGCACAGATACGCAGTATTTT
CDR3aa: CASSYSRGGGTDTQYF

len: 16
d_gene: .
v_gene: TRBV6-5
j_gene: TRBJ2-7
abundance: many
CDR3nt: TGTGCCAGCAGTTCTCCTGACCGGCGGGCCTCCTACGAGCAGTACTTC
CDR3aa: CASSSPDRRASYEQYF

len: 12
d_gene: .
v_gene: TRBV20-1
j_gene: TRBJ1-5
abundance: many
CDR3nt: TGCAGTGCCGGGGGGGGATATCAGCCCCAGCATTTT
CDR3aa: CSAGGGYQPQHF

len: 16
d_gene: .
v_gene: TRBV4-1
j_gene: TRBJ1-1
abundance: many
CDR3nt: TGCGCCAGCAGCCAAGATTGGGCCGGGGGTATGGCTGAAGCTTTCTTT
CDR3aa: CASSQDWAGGMAEAFF

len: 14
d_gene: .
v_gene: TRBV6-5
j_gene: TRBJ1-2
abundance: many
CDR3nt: TGTGCCAGCAGTTACGGCGGACAGCCAGGGGGCTACACCTTC
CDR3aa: CASSYGGQPGGYTF

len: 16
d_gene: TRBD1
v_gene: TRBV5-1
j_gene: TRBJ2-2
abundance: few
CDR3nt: TGCGCCAGCAGCTCAACCCAGGGGGCGAACACCGGGGAGCTGTTTTTT
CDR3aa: CASSSTQGANTGELFF

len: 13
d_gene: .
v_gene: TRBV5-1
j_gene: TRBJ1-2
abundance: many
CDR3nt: TGCGCCAGCAGGAGAGGAGTTAACTATGGCTACACCTTC
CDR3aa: CASRRGVNYGYTF

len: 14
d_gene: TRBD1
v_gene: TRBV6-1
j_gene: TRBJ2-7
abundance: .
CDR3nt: TGTGCCAGCAAGGGCCAGGGGGTTAGCTACGAGCAGTACTTC
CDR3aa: CASKGQGVSYEQYF

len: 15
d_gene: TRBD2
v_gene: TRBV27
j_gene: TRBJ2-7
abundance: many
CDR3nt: TGTGCCAGCCGACTAGCGGAGGCGCCGTCCTACGAGCAGTACTTC
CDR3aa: CASRLAEAPSYEQYF

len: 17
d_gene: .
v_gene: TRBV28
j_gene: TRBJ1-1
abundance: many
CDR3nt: TGTGCCAGCAGCTTAACCCCTGGGAGAGGTGGGCACACTGAAGCTTTCTTT
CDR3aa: CASSLTPGRGGHTEAFF

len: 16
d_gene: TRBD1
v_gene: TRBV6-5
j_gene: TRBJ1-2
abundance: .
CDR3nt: TGTGCCAGCAGTTACAGCGGACAGGCCAAAGTAGGTGGCTACACCTTC
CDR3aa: CASSYSGQAKVGGYTF

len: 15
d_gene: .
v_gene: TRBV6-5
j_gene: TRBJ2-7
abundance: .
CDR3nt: TGTGCCAGCAGTAACCCAGGGGGGGCGGGTTACGAGCAGTACTTC
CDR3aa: CASSNPGGAGYEQYF

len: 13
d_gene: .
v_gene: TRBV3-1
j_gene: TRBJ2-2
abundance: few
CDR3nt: TGTGCCAGCAGCCAAGGAGGGGGCGGGGAGCTGTTTTTT
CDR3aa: CASSQGGGGELFF

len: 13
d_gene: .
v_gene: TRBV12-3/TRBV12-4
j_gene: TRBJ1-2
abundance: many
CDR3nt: TGTGCCAGCAGTTTGAGGACAGTTTATGGCTACACCTTC
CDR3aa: CASSLRTVYGYTF

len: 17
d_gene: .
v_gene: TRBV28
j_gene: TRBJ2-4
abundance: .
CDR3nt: TGTGCCAGCAGTTTGGGACGCCCGGGGTTAGCCGAAAACATTAAGTACTTC
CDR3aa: CASSLGRPGLAENIKYF

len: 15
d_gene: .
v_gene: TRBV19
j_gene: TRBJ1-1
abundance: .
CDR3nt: TGTGCCAGTAGTCTCCACGCGCGGATGAACACTGAAGCTTTCTTT
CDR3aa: CASSLHARMNTEAFF